What follows is one TCR beta chain and its context. This clonotype was seen a handful of times. Its antigen is not yet known. No base quality values were provided; no much bigger clone lies one nucleotide off. V is pared back by 3 bases and J by 7 bases, with 12 bases lying between the germline termini. The germline V gene (reference sequence) sets CDR1 to LNHNV and CDR2 to YYDKDF. The CDR3 goes from the cysteine to the phenylalanine over 13 residues. The kept DNA is CDR3 alone, 39 bases in frame from the first base. Stable Graves' hyperthyroidism was defined as no progression to ophthalmopathy during 18 months of follow-up. Hyperthyroidism patients were newly diagnosed, with disease duration under 2 months, and aged 18 to 65 years. Exclusion was applied to patients with uncontrolled infections, other autoimmune diseases, pregnancy or lactation. Diagnoses were established on the basis of clinical symptoms, serum thyroxine and TRAb, thyroid ultrasound, and orbital computed tomography. PBMCs were separated from 10 ml of fresh peripheral blood using Ficoll-Paque density gradient centrifugation. Total RNA was extracted with Trizol reagent, and quality was checked on an Agilent 2100 Bioanalyzer.

The data stem from a study of T cells in Graves' hyperthyroidism and ophthalmopathy (dated by TCRdb to about 2019). In terms of the full investigation: Peripheral blood was collected at initial diagnosis, before any treatment. To identify distinguishing TCR V-J signatures, a discovery cohort of 100 patients was used, comprising 43 with Graves' ophthalmopathy and under 60 with stable Graves' hyperthyroidism. Whether ophthalmopathy could be predicted prospectively was tested in an independent validation cohort made up of 18 to 20 hyperthyroidism patients plus 17 patients who later progressed to ophthalmopathy. The 100 or so discovery patients were divided at random into training and test sets in a 7:3 ratio. Thyroid tissue and blood T-cell repertoires from about six Graves' hyperthyroidism patients were also compared in the study. After blood sampling, hyperthyroidism patients were treated with methimazole at a starting dose of 30 mg daily, and ophthalmopathy patients were treated with high-dose intravenous methylprednisolone. The paper describes TCR Vbeta CDR3 sequencing of 130 to 150 peripheral blood samples, made up of 43 ophthalmopathy patients, some 76 hyperthyroidism patients and roughly 17 progressor patients. Summary of the overall study and its limitations: In cross-validation, a model built on a 13 V-J signature told ophthalmopathy apart from stable hyperthyroidism with less than 90% sensitivity and approximately 81% specificity, and in testing the same model reached 80%/75%. In validation, the model predicted progression to ophthalmopathy a median of 6.5 months before onset, with roughly 71% sensitivity and 72.22% specificity. Sample size was not statistically predetermined, and blinding of investigators to group allocation was not performed. Most expanded thyroid clonotypes (frequency above 0.001) were also detected in blood, a finding suggesting that blood repertoires may reflect thyroid immune responses.

Amplification of TCR beta CDR3 regions was carried out from RNA transcripts. For the first round of RT-PCR on the TCR CDR3, the HTBI primer set was used together with the Qiagen OneStep RT-PCR kit. A second multiplex PCR round built the libraries, followed by size selection and purification. Paired-end sequencing of the libraries was performed with 100 bp reads on an Illumina HiSeq2000. As for how the authors treated the data: Raw data were processed with SOAPnuke, discarding reads with adapters, uncalled bases, mean Phred below 15, or no exact constant-primer or identifier match. High-quality paired reads were merged with COPE v1.2.5, and unique nucleotide sequences were defined as clonotypes. MiTCR v1.1 was used to align clonotypes to the IMGT TRBV, TRBD and TRBJ reference segments. Analysis was restricted to V-J combinations with a frequency above 0.0001, which covered over 98% of repertoires. The TCS score was defined as F50 (clonal expansion) divided by E x V (chaos), with BLOSUM62-based TCRdist calculated between CDR3 peptides within each V-J. Welch's t-statistics and random forest reduced 500 to 650 V-J features to 13, which were used in a naive Bayes classifier (R e1071). Using fastp at Q25 and MiXCR, TCRdb reprocessed the public reads and kept productive beta chains. For every CDR3 protein sequence, its rows merge into one entry that carries the most common genes and DNA. Here the V and J calls rest on TCRdb's processing, not on the authors' analysis. Across this sample there are 700,000 or so distinct CDR3 sequences, with roughly 15% seen only once. Over 7.5% of the sample is taken by the ten largest.

The source is a man aged 18 to 29 with Graves' hyperthyroidism. The sequencing sample was made of blood. In this chain, TRBV15 is recombined with TRBJ2-5; the D segment cannot be called with confidence. The base sequence is TGTGCCACCAGCAGTATAGAGCCTTGGACCCAGTACTTC. Its protein reads: CATSSIEPWTQYF.